Listed below are T cell receptor beta chains from one sample, sequenced in a study of CD8 T cells in Susac syndrome. TCRdb re-analysed the immunoSEQ multiplex PCR reads in MiXCR, keeping a single row per CDR3 protein. The sample yields around 270,000 distinct CDR3 sequences, almost 85% seen once. The sample was CD8+ T cells from PBMCs. The receptors shown here come from a human donor with multiple sclerosis. Each CDR3 is given with its conserved first and last residue. Each record gives: clone size, D gene, J gene, V gene, CDR3 DNA, CDR3 protein. A D gene is named only where the DNA matches it firmly. A clone size is listed for some rows: how often the clone was seen (once, few, many), or a class if it is expanded.

-	-	TRBJ2-7	TRBV20-1	TGCGGAGAGGCCTTCTCGTCGGAGAGGGGCAGGGTAGTCTACGAGCAGTACTTC	CGEAFSSERGRVVYEQYF
-	TRBD2	TRBJ2-7	TRBV9	TGTGCCAGCAGCGTAGACCCGACTAGCGGGAGCTACGAGCAGTACTTC	CASSVDPTSGSYEQYF
-	-	TRBJ2-7	TRBV28	TGTGCCAGCAGCCCCCAGGAGTTTTCTACCTACGAGCAGTACTTC	CASSPQEFSTYEQYF
-	-	TRBJ2-2	TRBV7-4	TGTGCCAGCAGCCCGGGTGGTAGTCGCCCCGGGGAGCTGTTTTTT	CASSPGGSRPGELFF
-	TRBD1	TRBJ2-7	TRBV20-1	TGCAGTGCTAAACAGGGGGTGACCTACGAGCAGTACTTC	CSAKQGVTYEQYF
-	-	TRBJ1-1	TRBV10-3	TGTGCCATCAGTGAGTCGTCGGCAGAAGCTTTCTTT	CAISESSAEAFF
-	TRBD1	TRBJ2-1	TRBV2	TGTGCCAGCAAGGGGGCGGCCTACAATGAGCAGTTCTTC	CASKGAAYNEQFF
-	TRBD1	TRBJ2-3	TRBV7-2	TGTGCCAGCAGCTTAGAGGGGGCTTCTCGGGATACGCAGTATTTT	CASSLEGASRDTQYF
-	-	TRBJ1-1	TRBV7-9	TGTGCCAGCAGCTTCGATGGCAGGGGCCTTCTGAACACTGAAGCTTTCTTT	CASSFDGRGLLNTEAFF
once	-	TRBJ1-6	TRBV7-6	TGTGCCAGCAGCTTAGAAACCAATTCACCCCTCCACTTT	CASSLETNSPLHF
-	TRBD2	TRBJ2-1	TRBV3-1	TGTGCCAGCAGCCAAGGGCCTGGACTAGCGGCAGACAATGAGCAGTTCTTC	CASSQGPGLAADNEQFF
-	-	TRBJ2-6	TRBV6-4	TGTGCCAGCAGTGACGGCAGGCCGGGAACCGGGGCCAACGTCCTGACTTTC	CASSDGRPGTGANVLTF
-	-	TRBJ2-1	TRBV12-3/TRBV12-4	TGTGCCAGCAGTTTAGGGGCAATAGCCGACCATTTACTCTACAATGAGCAGTTCTTC	CASSLGAIADHLLYNEQFF
-	-	TRBJ2-1	TRBV20-1	TGCAGTGCTAGAGCCTACAGCTCCTACAATGAGCAGTTCTTC	CSARAYSSYNEQFF
-	-	TRBJ2-3	TRBV14	TGTGCCAGCAGCCAAGACGACAGCTCCCCTTACCGGGATACGCAGTATTTT	CASSQDDSSPYRDTQYF
-	-	TRBJ2-1	TRBV27	TGTGCCAGCAGTTCCCTCGGGGGAGAGGCCTACAATGAGCAGTTCTTC	CASSSLGGEAYNEQFF
-	TRBD1	TRBJ2-7	TRBV7-9	TGTGCCAGCAGCTTAGGGGGACTGGGACAGGGGTATTACGAGCAGTACTTC	CASSLGGLGQGYYEQYF
-	TRBD2	TRBJ2-5	TRBV28	TGTGCCAGCAGCCCCTTTTTGGATAGCGGGTACCAAGAGACCCAGTACTTC	CASSPFLDSGYQETQYF
-	-	TRBJ2-6	TRBV15	TGTGCCACCAGCAGAGATCGGGCCGGGGCCAACGTCCTGACTTTC	CATSRDRAGANVLTF
-	TRBD2	TRBJ2-1	TRBV11-2	TGTGCCAGCAGCTTAGACCCCCTCCCTAGCGGAAAGTACAATGAGCAGTTCTTC	CASSLDPLPSGKYNEQFF